The rows below give T cell receptor beta chains drawn from one sample of a study of cytomegalovirus exposure and HLA in healthy donors. TCRdb's table, derived via immunoSEQ multiplex PCR, lists solely in-frame clones and lacks some. The data show 150,000 or so clones, 65% to 80% seen once. The specimen was PBMCs. The receptors shown here come from a woman between 35 and 50 years old in good health and CMV-seropositive. CDR3s include the opening cysteine and the closing phenylalanine or tryptophan. Each record gives: D gene, clone size, V gene, J gene, CDR3 DNA, CDR3 protein. A D gene is named only where the DNA matches it firmly. Not every row has a clone size; where given, it reads once, few, many or a size class.

>.|.|TRBV28|TRBJ2-7
TGTGCCAGCAGTCCGGCCGACAAGGTACTGAGCTCCTACGAGCAGTACTTC
CASSPADKVLSSYEQYF
>.|.|TRBV7-9|TRBJ2-3
TGTGCCAGCAGCTTAGCGGGGGGTTGGATAGATACGCAGTATTTT
CASSLAGGWIDTQYF
>TRBD1|.|TRBV6-1|TRBJ1-1
TGTGCCAGCAGTTTCACAGGGGCCACTGAAGCTTTCTTT
CASSFTGATEAFF
>.|.|TRBV19|TRBJ1-3
TGTGCCAGTAGTACGCGGAAGATCGCTGGAAACACCATATATTTT
CASSTRKIAGNTIYF
>TRBD1|.|TRBV5-1|TRBJ1-6
TGCGCCAGCAGCGGGACAGGGGGCGGAAATTCACCCCTCCACTTT
CASSGTGGGNSPLHF
>TRBD1|.|TRBV4-3|TRBJ1-2
TGCGCCAGCAGCCAAGACCCCCGGACAGGGTCGATTGGCTACACCTTC
CASSQDPRTGSIGYTF
>TRBD1|.|TRBV6-6|TRBJ1-2
TGTGCCAGCAGTTATACGACAGGGGACTTGGGTGGCTACATCTTC
CASSYTTGDLGGYIF
>.|.|TRBV30|TRBJ1-6
TGTGCCTGGAGTGGAGTAGAGAATTCACCCCTCCACTTT
CAWSGVENSPLHF
>.|.|TRBV7-2|TRBJ1-2
TGTGCCAGCAGCTTAGTGGGCGGGGGGGCGCCGAACTATGGCTACACCTTC
CASSLVGGGAPNYGYTF
>TRBD2|.|TRBV2|TRBJ2-6
TGTGCCAGCAGACAAACTAGCGGGGGGGTAACCGGGGCCAACGGCCTGACTTTC
CASRQTSGGVTGANGLTF
>.|.|TRBV7-9|TRBJ2-2
TGTGCCAGCAGCCCACGAGTCACCGGGGAGCTGTTTTTT
CASSPRVTGELFF
>TRBD1|.|TRBV7-3|TRBJ1-2
TGTGCCAGCAGCCCAGAGGGGGCCTGGGGCTACACCTTC
CASSPEGAWGYTF
>TRBD1|.|TRBV5-1|TRBJ2-1
TGCGCCAGCAGCACTAGACAGGGCTACAATGAGCAGTTCTTC
CASSTRQGYNEQFF
>TRBD1|.|TRBV18|TRBJ1-4
TGTGCCAGCTCACCCTCGACAGGGGGGAATGAAAAACTGTTTTTT
CASSPSTGGNEKLFF
>TRBD2|.|TRBV9|TRBJ2-2
TGTGCCAGCAGGCCTACTAGCGGGGGCCCCACCGGGGAGCTGTTTTTT
CASRPTSGGPTGELFF
>.|.|TRBV13|TRBJ2-1
TGTGCCAGCAGCTTAGCCCTCTACAATGAGCAGTTCTTC
CASSLALYNEQFF
>.|once|TRBV15|TRBJ1-4
TGTGCCACCAGCAGTACCTACAGTGCAACTAATGAAAAACTGTTTTTT
CATSSTYSATNEKLFF
>.|.|TRBV5-1|TRBJ2-5
TGCGCCAGCAGCTTTTTAGCGGACTCCCAGGAGACCCAGTACTTC
CASSFLADSQETQYF
>TRBD1|.|TRBV15|TRBJ2-7
TGTGCCACCAGCAGAGACTATAATCGCGCAGGGGGCGTATCCTACGAGCAGTACTTC
CATSRDYNRAGGVSYEQYF
>.|.|TRBV5-8|TRBJ2-3
TGTGCCAGCAGCTTGGGCGCAGGGGGGATTGGTACAGATACGCAGTATTTT
CASSLGAGGIGTDTQYF
>TRBD1|.|TRBV6-5|TRBJ1-2
TGTGCCAGCAGTCGGACAGGCGAGGCTAACTATGGCTACACCTTC
CASSRTGEANYGYTF